This T cell receptor (beta chain) comes out of a study of cytomegalovirus exposure and HLA in healthy donors. Notes on the study in general: Later analysis placed DRB1 highest and HLA-C lowest in TCR association rates, which differed by HLA locus.

With 60 Vbeta and 13 Jbeta primers, the PCR was carried out. This table comes from immunoSEQ multiplex PCR, and its TCRdb copy is limited to in-frame clones, with some not included. The sample consists of 150,000 or so clones, approximately 72% of them appearing once. The CDR3 has 13 amino acids. The germline V gene has CDR1 SGHAT and CDR2 FQNNGV. V gave up 5 bases and J gave up 6 bases, with 14 bases separating them. In regard to this clone: What it binds is not known.

The sequence came from a man aged 40-49 years in good health and CMV-seropositive. The chain employs TRBV11-2 and TRBJ2-7, with unresolved D. Sample: PBMCs. The CDR3 here is CASSPSRNSEQYF. Here the CDR3 DNA reads TGTGCCAGCAGCCCCTCTAGAAATAGCGAGCAGTACTTC. The full variable domain, completed using reference TRBV11-2 and TRBJ2-7, is EAGVAQSPRYKIIEKRQSVAFWCNPISGHATLYWYQQILGQGPKLLIQFQNNGVVDDSQLPKDRFSAERLKGVDSTLKIQPAKLEDSAVYLCASSPSRNSEQYFGPGTRLTVT.